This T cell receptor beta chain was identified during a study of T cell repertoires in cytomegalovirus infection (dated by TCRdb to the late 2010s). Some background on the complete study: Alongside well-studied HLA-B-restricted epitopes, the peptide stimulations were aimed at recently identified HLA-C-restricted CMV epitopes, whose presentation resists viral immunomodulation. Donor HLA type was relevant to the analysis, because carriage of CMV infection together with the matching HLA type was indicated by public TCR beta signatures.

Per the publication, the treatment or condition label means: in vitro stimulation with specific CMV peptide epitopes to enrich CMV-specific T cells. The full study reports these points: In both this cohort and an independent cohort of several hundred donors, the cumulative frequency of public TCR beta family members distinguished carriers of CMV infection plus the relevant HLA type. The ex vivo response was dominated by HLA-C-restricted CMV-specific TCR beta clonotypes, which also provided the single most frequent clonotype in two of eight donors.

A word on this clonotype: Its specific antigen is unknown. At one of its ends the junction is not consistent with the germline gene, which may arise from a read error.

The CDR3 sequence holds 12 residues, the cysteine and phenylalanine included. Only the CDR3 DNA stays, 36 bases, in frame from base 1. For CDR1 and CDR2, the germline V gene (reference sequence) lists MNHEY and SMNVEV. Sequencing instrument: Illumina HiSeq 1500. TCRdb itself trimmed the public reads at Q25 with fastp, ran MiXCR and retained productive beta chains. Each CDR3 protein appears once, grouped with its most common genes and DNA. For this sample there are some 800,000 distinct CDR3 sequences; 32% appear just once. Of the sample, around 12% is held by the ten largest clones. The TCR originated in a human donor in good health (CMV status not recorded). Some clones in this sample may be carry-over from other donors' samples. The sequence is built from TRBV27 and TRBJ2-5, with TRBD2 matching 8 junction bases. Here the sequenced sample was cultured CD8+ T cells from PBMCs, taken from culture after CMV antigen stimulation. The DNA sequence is TGTGCCAGCAGTTTCTCGGGGGGGGGCTTGAACTTC. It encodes CASSFSGGGLNF.